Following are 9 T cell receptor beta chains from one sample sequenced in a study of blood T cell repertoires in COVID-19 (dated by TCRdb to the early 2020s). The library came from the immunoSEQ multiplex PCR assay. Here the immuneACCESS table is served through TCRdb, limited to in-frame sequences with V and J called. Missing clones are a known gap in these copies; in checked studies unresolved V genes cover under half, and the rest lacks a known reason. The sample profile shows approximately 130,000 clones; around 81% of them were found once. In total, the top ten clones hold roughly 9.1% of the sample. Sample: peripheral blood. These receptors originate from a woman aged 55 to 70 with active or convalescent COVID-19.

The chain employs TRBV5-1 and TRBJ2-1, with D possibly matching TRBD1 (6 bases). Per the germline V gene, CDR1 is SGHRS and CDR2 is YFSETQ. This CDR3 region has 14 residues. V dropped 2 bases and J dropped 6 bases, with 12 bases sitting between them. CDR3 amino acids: CASSLVGAGNEQFF. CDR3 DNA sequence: TGCGCCAGCAGCTTAGTGGGGGCGGGCAATGAGCAGTTCTTC.

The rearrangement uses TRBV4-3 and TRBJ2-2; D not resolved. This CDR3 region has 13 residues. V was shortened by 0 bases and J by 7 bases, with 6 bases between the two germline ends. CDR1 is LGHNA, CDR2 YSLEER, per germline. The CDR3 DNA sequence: TGCGCCAGCAGCCAAGATTGGAGCGGGGAGCTGTTTTTT. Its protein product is CASSQDWSGELFF.

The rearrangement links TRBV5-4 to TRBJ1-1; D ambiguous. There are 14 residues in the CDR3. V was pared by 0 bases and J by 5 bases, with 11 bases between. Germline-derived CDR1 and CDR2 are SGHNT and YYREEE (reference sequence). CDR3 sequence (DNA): TGTGCCAGCAGCTTGGAGACTCCGGAGACTGAAGCTTTCTTT. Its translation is CASSLETPETEAFF.

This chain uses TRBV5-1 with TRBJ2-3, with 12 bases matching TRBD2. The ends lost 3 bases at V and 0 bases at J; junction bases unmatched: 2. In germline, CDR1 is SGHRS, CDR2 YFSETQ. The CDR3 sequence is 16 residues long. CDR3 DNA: TGCGCCAGCAGCTCCGGACTAGCGGGGAGCACAGATACGCAGTATTTT. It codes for CASSSGLAGSTDTQYF.

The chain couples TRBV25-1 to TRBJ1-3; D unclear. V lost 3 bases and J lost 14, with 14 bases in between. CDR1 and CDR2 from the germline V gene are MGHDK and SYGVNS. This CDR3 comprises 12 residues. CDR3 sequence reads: CASSDRGLLLYF. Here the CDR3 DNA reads TGTGCCAGCAGTGACCGCGGGCTTCTCTTATATTTT. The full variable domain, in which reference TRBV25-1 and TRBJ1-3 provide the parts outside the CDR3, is EADIYQTPRYLVIGTGKKITLECSQTMGHDKMYWYQQDPGMELHLIHYSYGVNSTEKGDLSSESTVSRIRTEHFPLTLESARPSHTSQYLCASSDRGLLLYFGEGSWLTVV.

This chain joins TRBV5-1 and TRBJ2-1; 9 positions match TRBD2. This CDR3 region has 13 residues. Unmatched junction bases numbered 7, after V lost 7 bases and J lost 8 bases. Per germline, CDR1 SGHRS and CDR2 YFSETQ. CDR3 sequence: CASGLAGQDEQFF. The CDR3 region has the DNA TGCGCCAGCGGTCTAGCGGGACAAGATGAGCAGTTCTTC.

Here the CDR3 reads CATAGDPQLGNTIYF. CDR3 coding DNA: TGTGCCACCGCGGGGGACCCACAACTGGGAAACACCATATATTTT. The chain couples TRBV6-5 to TRBJ1-3; a weak D match, TRBD1 (5 bases). This CDR3 contains 15 residues. V was trimmed by 10 bases and J by 4 bases, leaving 20 bases between them. In germline, CDR1 is MNHEY, CDR2 SVGAGI.

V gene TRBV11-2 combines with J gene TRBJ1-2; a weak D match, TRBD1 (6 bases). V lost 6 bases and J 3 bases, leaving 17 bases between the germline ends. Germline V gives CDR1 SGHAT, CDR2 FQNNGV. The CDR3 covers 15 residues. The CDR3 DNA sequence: TGTGCCAGCAGTTCCTGGGGGGGCGACGACTATGGCTACACCTTC. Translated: CASSSWGGDDYGYTF.

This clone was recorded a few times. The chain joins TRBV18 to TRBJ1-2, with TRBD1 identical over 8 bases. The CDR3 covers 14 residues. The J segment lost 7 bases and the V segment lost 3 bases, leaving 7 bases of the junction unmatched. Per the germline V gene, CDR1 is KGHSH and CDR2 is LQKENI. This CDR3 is CASSPTGEEGGYTF. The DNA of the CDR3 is TGTGCCAGCTCACCGACAGGGGAAGAAGGTGGCTACACCTTC.